This TCR beta chain was profiled in a study of cytomegalovirus exposure and HLA in healthy donors. Study observations and caveats: When a later analysis compared HLA-associated TCR beta chains with equally common others, the HLA-associated chains turned out to be more clonally expanded and to have lower generation probabilities.

Primers included in the PCR were 60 Vbeta and 13 Jbeta primers. Sequencing used immunoSEQ multiplex PCR; TCRdb keeps in-frame clones, though not all of them. The sample holds 120,000 or so clones, roughly 77% seen once. Trimming cost V 0 bases and J 0 bases, with 11 bases left between them. CDR1 WSHSY and CDR2 SAAADI come from the germline V gene. This CDR3 is 17 amino acids long. Donors sampled were nominally healthy, though unrecorded immune exposures were likely. This clone was observed a single time. As yet, its antigen is unknown. The origin of this receptor is a man aged 18 to 30 in good health and CMV-seronegative. Sequenced: PBMCs. This chain links TRBV10-2 with TRBJ1-4; TRBD1 might be the D (5 bases). The CDR3 DNA reads TGCGCCAGCAGTGAGTCGAACAGGATCGCAACTAATGAAAAACTGTTTTTT. Translated, it gives CASSESNRIATNEKLFF.